This TCR beta chain was profiled in a study of response to subunit inactivated influenza vaccine. In germline, CDR1 is SGDLS, CDR2 YYNGEE. The CDR3 sequence is 15 residues long. V was cut by 0 bases and J by 5 bases, with 12 bases left in between. A single record per CDR3 protein comes from TCRdb applying MiXCR to the RT-PCR reads. The data contain under 800,000 distinct CDR3 sequences, approximately 15% of them seen just once; the ten biggest clones take up around 7%. The clonotype comes from a man aged 50-60 years who received an inactivated influenza vaccine. Sequenced here: PBMCs from blood, sampled 14 days before vaccination. The chain links TRBV9 to TRBJ2-1; D is possibly TRBD1 (6 bases). This chain's CDR3 is CASSVGWGRHNEQFF. The CDR3, as DNA: TGTGCCAGCAGCGTAGGGTGGGGGCGTCACAATGAGCAGTTCTTC.